Reported below is one TCR beta chain. These data are taken from a study of control samples from healthy donors and cancer patients. Germline assignment: CDR1 KGHDR and CDR2 SFDVKD. The V end lost 4 bases, the J end lost 7 bases, and 19 bases lay between the germline ends. The CDR3 covers 16 residues. Clones were sequenced by immunoSEQ multiplex PCR, and TCRdb holds only the in-frame ones, with some missing. The sample contains 140,000 to 150,000 clones, roughly nine tenths of which appear only once. Sequencing was carried out using blood. This sequence was found in a young man in good health. The chain joins TRBV24-1 to TRBJ2-1; a possible D gene is TRBD2 (7 bases). CDR3 DNA sequence: TGTGCCACCAGTGACGCCTCCGCGGGGGCAAATAATGAGCAGTTCTTC. This codes for CATSDASAGANNEQFF.